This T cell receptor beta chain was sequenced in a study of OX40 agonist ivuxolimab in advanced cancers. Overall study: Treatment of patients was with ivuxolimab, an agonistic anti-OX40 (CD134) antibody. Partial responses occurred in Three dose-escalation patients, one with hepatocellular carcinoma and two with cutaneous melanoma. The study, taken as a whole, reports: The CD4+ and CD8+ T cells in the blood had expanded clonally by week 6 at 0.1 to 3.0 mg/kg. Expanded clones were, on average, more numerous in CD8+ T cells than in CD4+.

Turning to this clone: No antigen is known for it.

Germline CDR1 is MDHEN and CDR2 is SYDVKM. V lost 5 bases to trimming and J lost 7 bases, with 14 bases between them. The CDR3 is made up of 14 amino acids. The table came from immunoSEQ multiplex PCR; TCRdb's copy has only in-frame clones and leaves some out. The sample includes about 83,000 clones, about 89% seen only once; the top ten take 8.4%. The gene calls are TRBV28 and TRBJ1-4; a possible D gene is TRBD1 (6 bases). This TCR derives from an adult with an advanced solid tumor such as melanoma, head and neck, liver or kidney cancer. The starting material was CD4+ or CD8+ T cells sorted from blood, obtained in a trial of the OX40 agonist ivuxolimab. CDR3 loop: CASSHQTGFEKLFF. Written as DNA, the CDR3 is TGTGCCAGCAGTCACCAAACAGGGTTTGAAAAACTGTTTTTT.